The clone carrying this T cell receptor beta chain has at least ten counts. Its antigen is currently unknown. Looked up from germline, CDR1 is MNHEY and CDR2 is SVGAGI. The CDR3 spans 15 residues. Trimming took 6 bases from V and 7 from J, leaving 22 bases between them. cDNA was made by 5'RACE with 10-nucleotide random UMIs. TCRdb reprocessed the 5' RACE reads with MiXCR, giving one entry per CDR3 protein. The sample carries 50,000 to 70,000 distinct CDR3 sequences, 3.4% recorded once. The source of the sample is a study of neurological immune-mediated disorders. Whole-study findings and limits: The greatest TCR clonal expansion occurred in HTLV-1-associated myelopathy and the least in multiple sclerosis, which fell below healthy controls.

This sequence was found in a man aged 35-49 years with multiple sclerosis. The chain carries TRBV6-5 and TRBJ2-7, with D possibly matching TRBD2 (7 bases). Sample: PBMCs. CDR3 amino acids: CASRETGGRGKEQYF. The CDR3 coding sequence is TGTGCCAGCAGGGAGACGGGGGGCCGAGGGAAGGAGCAGTACTTC.